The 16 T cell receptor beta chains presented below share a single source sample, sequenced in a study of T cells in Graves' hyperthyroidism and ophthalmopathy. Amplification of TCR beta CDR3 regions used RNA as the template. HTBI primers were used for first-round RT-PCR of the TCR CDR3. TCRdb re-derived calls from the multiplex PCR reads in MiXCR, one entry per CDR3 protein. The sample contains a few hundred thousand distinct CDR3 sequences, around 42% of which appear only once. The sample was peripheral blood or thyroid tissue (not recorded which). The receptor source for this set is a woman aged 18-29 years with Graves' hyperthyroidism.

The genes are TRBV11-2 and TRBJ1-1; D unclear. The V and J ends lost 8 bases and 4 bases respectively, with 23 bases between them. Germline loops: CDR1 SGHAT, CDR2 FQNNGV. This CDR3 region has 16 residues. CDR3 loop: CASPRTLPGHGTEAFF. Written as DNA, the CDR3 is TGTGCCAGCCCCCGGACCCTCCCGGGTCATGGCACTGAAGCTTTCTTT.

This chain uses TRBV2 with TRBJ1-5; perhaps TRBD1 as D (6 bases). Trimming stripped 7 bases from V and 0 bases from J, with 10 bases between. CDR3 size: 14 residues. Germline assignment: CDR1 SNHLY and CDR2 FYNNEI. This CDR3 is CASKRQVSNQPQHF. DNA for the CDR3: TGTGCCAGCAAGAGACAGGTTAGCAATCAGCCCCAGCATTTT.

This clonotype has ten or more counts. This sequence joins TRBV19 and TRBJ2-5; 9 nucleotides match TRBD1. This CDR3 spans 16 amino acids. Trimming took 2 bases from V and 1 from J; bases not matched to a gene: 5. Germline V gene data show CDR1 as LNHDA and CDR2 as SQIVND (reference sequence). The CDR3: CASSISGQGPQETQYF. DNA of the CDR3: TGTGCCAGTAGTATATCGGGACAGGGTCCCCAAGAGACCCAGTACTTC.

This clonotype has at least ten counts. For the CDR3, the DNA is TGCGCCAGCAGCTACGGGGACCTAGGACTAGCGGGTAACACCGGGGAGCTGTTTTTT. This codes for CASSYGDLGLAGNTGELFF. The chain uses TRBV5-1 and TRBJ2-2, with 11 bases fitting TRBD2. The ends lost 3 bases at V and 2 bases at J; junction bases unmatched: 12. The CDR3 covers 19 residues. CDR1 and CDR2 from the germline V gene are SGHRS and YFSETQ.

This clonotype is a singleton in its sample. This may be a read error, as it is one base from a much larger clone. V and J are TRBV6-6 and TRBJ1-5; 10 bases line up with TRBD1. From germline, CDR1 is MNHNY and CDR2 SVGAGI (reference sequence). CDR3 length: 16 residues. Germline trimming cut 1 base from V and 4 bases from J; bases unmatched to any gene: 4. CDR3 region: CASSYLGQGKNQPQHF. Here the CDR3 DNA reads TGTGCCAGCAGTTACTTGGGACAGGGGAAGAATCAGCCCCAGCATTTT.

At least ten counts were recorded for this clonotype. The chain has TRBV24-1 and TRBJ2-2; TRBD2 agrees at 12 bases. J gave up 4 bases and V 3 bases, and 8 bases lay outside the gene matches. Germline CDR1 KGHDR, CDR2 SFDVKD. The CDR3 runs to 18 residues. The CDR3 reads CATSDPTSGSGITGELFF. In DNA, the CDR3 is TGTGCCACCAGTGATCCGACTAGCGGGAGCGGTATCACCGGGGAGCTGTTTTTT.

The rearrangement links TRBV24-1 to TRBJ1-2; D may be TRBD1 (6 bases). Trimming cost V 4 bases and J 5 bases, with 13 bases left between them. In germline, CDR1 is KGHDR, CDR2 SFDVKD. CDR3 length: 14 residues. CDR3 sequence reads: CATSDQGRGYGYTF. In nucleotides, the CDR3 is TGTGCCACCAGTGACCAAGGGAGGGGGTATGGCTACACCTTC.

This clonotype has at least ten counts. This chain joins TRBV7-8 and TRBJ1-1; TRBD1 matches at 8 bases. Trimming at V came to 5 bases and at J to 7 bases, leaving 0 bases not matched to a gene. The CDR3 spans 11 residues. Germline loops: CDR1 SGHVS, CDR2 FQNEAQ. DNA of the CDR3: TGTGCCAGCAGCGACAGGGGTGAAGCTTTCTTT. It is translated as CASSDRGEAFF.

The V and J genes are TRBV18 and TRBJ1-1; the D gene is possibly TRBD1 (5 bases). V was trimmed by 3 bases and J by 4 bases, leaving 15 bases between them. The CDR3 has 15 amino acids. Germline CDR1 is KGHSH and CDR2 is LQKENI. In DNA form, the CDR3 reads TGTGCCAGCTCACCTAGTCAGGGACTCGGCACTGAAGCTTTCTTT. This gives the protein CASSPSQGLGTEAFF. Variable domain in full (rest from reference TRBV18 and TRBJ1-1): NAGVMQNPRHLVRRRGQEARLRCSPMKGHSHVYWYRQLPEEGLKFMVYLQKENIIDESGMPKERFSAEFPKEGPSILRIQQVVRGDSAAYFCASSPSQGLGTEAFFGQGTRLTVV.

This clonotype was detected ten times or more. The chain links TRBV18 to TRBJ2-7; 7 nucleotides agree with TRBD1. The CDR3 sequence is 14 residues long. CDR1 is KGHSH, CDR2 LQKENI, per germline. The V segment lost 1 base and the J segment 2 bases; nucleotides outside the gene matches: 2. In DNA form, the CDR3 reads TGTGCCAGCTCACCACGACAGGGAACCTACGAGCAGTACTTC. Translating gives CASSPRQGTYEQYF.

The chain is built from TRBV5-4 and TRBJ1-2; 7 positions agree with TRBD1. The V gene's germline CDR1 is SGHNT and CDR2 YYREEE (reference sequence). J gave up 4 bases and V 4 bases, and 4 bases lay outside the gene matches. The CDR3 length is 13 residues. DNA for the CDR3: TGTGCCAGCAGCCGACAGGGAACCTATGGCTACACCTTC. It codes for CASSRQGTYGYTF. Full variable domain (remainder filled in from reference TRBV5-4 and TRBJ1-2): ETGVTQSPTHLIKTRGQQVTLRCSSQSGHNTVSWYQQALGQGPQFIFQYYREEENGRGNFPPRFSGLQFPNYSSELNVNALELDDSALYLCASSRQGTYGYTFGSGTRLTVV.

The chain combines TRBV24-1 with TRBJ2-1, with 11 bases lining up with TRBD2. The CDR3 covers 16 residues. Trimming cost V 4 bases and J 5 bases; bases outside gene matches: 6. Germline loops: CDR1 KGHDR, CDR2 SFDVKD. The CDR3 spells CATSDLTSGTNNEQFF. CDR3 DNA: TGTGCCACCAGTGACCTGACTAGCGGGACCAACAATGAGCAGTTCTTC.

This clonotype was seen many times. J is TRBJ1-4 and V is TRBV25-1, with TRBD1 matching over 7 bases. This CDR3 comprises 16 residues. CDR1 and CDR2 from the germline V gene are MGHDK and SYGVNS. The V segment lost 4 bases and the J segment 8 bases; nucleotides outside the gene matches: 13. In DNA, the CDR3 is TGTGCCAGCAGTGCCCCAGGGGGGGCGGTAAACGAAAAACTGTTTTTT. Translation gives CASSAPGGAVNEKLFF.

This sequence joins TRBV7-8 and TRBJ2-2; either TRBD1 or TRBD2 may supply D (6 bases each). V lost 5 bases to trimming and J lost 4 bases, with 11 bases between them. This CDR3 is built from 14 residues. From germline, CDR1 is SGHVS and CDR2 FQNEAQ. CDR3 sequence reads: CASSQGRITGELFF. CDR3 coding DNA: TGTGCCAGCAGCCAGGGGAGGATCACCGGGGAGCTGTTTTTT.

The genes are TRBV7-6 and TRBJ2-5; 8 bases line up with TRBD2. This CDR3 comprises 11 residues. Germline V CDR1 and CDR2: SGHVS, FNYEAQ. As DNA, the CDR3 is TGTGCTAGCGGGATTGGAGAGACCCAGTACTTC. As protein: CASGIGETQYF.

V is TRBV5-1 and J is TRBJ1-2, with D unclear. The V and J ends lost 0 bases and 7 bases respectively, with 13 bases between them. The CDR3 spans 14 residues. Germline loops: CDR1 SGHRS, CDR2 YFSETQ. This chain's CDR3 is CASSLDQDLSGYTF. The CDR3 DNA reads TGCGCCAGCAGCTTGGATCAGGACCTTTCTGGCTACACCTTC.